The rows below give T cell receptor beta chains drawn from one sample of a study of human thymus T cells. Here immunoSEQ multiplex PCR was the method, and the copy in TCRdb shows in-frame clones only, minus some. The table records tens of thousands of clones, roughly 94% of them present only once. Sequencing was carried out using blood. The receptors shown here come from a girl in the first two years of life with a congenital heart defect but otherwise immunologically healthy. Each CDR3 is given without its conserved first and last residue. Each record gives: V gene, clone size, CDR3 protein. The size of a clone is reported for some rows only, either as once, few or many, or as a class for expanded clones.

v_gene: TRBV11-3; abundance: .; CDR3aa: ASGDSYNEQF
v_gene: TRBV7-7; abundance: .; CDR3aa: ARIQAQPLNTEAF
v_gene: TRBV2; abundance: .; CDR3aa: ASRRTPGLAGGTTDTQY
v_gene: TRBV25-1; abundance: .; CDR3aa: ASSEGGRLGAGEAF
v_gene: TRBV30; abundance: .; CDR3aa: AWSVLLAVTDTQY
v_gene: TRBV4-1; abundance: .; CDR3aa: ASSLLAGVGNEQF
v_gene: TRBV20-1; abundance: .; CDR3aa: SARGPIRQF
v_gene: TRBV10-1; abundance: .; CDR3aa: ASSEGGLAGFYEQY
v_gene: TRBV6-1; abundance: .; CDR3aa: ASGSGNTIY
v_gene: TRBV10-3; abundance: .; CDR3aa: AISGSELYQETQY
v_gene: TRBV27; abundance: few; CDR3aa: ASIDPMNTEAF
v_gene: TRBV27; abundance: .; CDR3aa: ASKPSGRYYEQY
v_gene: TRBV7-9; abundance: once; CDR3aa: ASSLIYNEQF
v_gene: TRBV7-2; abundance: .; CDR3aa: ASSSGGIQY
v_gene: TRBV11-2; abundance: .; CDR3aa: ASELKGTQY
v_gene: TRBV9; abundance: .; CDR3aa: ASSPALGLDGYT
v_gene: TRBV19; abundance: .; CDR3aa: ASSPEGTGRGYT
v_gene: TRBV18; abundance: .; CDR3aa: ASSPQGRGYTEAF
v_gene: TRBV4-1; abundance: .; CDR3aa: ASSQARHGNQPQH
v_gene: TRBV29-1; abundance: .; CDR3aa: SGIGDPGNTIY
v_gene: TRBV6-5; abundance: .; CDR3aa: ASRLAGASGEQF
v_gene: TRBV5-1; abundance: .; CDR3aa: ASSLGGTGHYGYT
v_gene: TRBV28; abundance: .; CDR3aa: ASSIATGSPDTQY
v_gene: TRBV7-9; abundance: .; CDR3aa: ASGSNEETQY
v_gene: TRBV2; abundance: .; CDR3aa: ASHGSMEGYT
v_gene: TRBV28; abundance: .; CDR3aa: ASSPGLAFYEQY
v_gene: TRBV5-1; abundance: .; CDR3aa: ASSLAGMYEQY
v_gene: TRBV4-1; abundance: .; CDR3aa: ASSRLAGGSYNEQF
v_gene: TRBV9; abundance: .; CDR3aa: ASSVGGSSYEQY
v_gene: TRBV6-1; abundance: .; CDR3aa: ASSEPPGFLHNEQF
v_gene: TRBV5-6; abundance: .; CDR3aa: ASSLGAGFYEQY
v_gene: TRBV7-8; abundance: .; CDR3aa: ASSHLVVVGNTQY
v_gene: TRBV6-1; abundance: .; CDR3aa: ASSGRLDEQF
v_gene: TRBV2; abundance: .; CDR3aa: ASSNTGFNYGYT
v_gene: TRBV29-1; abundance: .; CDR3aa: SARTFSTDTQY
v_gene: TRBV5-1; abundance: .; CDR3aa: ASSYSGRGTDTQY
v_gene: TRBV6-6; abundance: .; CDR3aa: ASSYSPTQGGTQY
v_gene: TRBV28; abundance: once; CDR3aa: ASRSSRTDTQY
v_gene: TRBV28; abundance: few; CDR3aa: ASSPNQPQH
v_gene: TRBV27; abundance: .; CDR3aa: ASSLEASGSHEQY
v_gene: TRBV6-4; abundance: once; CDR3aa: ASSDIGRVFEKLF
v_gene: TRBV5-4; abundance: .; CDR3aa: ASSLAGAETQY
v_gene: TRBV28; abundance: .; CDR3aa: ASRKYPLTGSYEQY
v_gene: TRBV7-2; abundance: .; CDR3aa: ASSARGSGGPYEQY
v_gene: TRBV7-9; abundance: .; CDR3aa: ASSLEYPSSGTEAF
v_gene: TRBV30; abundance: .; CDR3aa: AWSVLANTGELF
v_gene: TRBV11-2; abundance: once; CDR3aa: ASSLDGAHSYEQY
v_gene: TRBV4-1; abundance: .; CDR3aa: ASSQARLANPYNEQF
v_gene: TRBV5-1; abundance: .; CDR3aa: ASSLAGTSESDTQY
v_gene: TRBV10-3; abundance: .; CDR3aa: AISAPGLDIYNEQF
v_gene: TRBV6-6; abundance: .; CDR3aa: ASSYSPPTGTEAF
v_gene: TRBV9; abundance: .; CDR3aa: ASSPAVTSYNEQF
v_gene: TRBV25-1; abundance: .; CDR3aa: ASSERTGGGGYT
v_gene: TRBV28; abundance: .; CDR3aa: ASSLATGRDPVAKNIQY
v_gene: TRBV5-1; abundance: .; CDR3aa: ASSRDLPGSYNEQF